The entry that follows covers one TCR beta chain sequence. These data come from a study of blood T cell repertoires in COVID-19. About the study: T cells, B-cell-depleted T cells, or PBMCs supplied cDNA or gDNA.

Germline values: CDR1 MDHEN, CDR2 SYDVKM. V gave up 7 bases and J gave up 2 bases; unmatched junction bases: 9. This CDR3 is 15 amino acids long. Cohorts were determined from participant-reported clinical history. In the original analysis: Using reference gene primer amplification, nucleated cell counts were estimated. Repertoires were generated with immunoSEQ multiplex PCR, while TCRdb's copy carries only in-frame clones and drops some. That table furnishes V, J and clone size, whereas the DNA furnished D and trimming. The profile shows approximately 250,000 clones, 80% to 90% of them singletons. The rearrangement uses TRBV28 and TRBJ2-7; TRBD2 matches 9 bases. This clonotype originated in a woman aged 30 to 39 with acute COVID-19. Sequenced input: PBMCs or T cells enriched from blood (not recorded which). The CDR3 DNA reads TGTGCCAGCACCCCGGTGGCGGGAGGGACCTACGAGCAGTACTTC. Its translation is CASTPVAGGTYEQYF.